This T cell receptor beta chain was captured by sequencing in a study of CD8 T cells in Susac syndrome. The overall study: Within the sequenced group of Susac syndrome patients, roughly 6 showed active disease and fewer than 10 were in remission.

The study, taken as a whole, reports: Peak Susac CD8+ clonal expansion was seen in TEMRA cells and active patients.

After extraction with the RNeasy kit, about 0.5 to 1 ug of the RNA was reverse transcribed using random hexamers. Amplification of the TCR beta CDR3 was carried out by immunoSEQ multiplex PCR, which spanned a total of 54 Vbeta and 13 Jbeta segments. MiXCR was run by TCRdb on the immunoSEQ multiplex PCR reads, yielding one entry per CDR3 protein. Of fewer than 90,000 distinct CDR3 sequences listed, approximately 94% were seen once; the top ten hold approximately 0.5%. The CDR3 loop spans 16 amino acids. The V gene's germline CDR1 is DFQATT and CDR2 SNEGSKA (reference sequence). V was clipped by 0 bases and J by 1 base, with 14 bases between them. This clonotype was detected only once. What it binds is not known.

The sample taken for sequencing was CD8+ T cells from PBMCs. The chain has TRBV20-1 and TRBJ2-3; D unresolved. This clonotype was sampled from a human donor with Susac syndrome. CDR3 protein: CSARDRGRTGTDTQYF. CDR3 DNA: TGCAGTGCTAGAGATCGCGGCAGGACGGGCACAGATACGCAGTATTTT.